This TCR beta chain is from a study of blood T cell repertoires in COVID-19. Overall study: Both acute and convalescent COVID-19 samples were obtained from the United States, Italy and Spain. The analysed material was cDNA or gDNA that came from T cells, B-cell-depleted T cells, or PBMCs.

Original processing methods: Estimated nucleated cell counts came from reference gene primer amplification. Only in-frame clones appear in the TCRdb table, and some are missing; sequencing was by immunoSEQ multiplex PCR. V, J and clone size derive from that table, while D and trimming were established from the DNA sequence. In the table there are around 180,000 clones, roughly nine tenths of which are singletons. This clone was counted a single time. V was trimmed by 3 bases and J by 3 bases, leaving 9 bases between them. Germline values: CDR1 MNHEY, CDR2 SMNVEV (reference sequence). This CDR3 is 13 amino acids long.

The receptor comes from a man in his 60s with acute or convalescent COVID-19. Sequenced: peripheral blood. This chain joins TRBV27 and TRBJ2-7, with unresolved D. In DNA, the CDR3 is TGTGCCAGCAGTTTTCTGGCTGGCTACGAGCAGTACTTC. Amino acids: CASSFLAGYEQYF.